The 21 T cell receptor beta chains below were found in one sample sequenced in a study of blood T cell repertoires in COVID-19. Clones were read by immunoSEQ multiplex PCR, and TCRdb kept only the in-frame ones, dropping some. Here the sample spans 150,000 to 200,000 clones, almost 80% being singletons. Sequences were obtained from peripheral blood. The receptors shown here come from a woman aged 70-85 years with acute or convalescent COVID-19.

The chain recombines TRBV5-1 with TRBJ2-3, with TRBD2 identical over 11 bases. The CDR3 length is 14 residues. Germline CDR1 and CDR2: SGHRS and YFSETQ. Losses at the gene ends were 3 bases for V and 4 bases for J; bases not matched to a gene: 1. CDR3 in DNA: TGCGCCAGCAGCTCACTAGCGGGAGCAGATACGCAGTATTTT. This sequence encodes CASSSLAGADTQYF.

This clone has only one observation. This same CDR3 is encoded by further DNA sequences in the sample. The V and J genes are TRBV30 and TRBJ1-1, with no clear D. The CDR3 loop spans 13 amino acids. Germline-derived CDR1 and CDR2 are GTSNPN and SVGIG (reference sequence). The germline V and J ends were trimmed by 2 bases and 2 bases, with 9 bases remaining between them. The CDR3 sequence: CAWSRGANTEAFF. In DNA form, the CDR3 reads TGTGCCTGGAGTCGGGGAGCTAACACTGAAGCTTTCTTT.

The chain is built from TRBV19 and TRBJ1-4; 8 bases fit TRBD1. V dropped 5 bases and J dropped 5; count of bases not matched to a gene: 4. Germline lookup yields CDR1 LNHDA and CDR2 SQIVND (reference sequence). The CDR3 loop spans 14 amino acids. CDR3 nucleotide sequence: TGTGCCAGTAGTCGACAGGGGTCGAATGAAAAACTGTTTTTT. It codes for CASSRQGSNEKLFF. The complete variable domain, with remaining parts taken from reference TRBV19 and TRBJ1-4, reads DGGITQSPKYLFRKEGQNVTLSCEQNLNHDAMYWYRQDPGQGLRLIYYSQIVNDFQKGDIAEGYSVSREKKESFPLTVTSAQKNPTAFYLCASSRQGSNEKLFFGSGTQLSVL.

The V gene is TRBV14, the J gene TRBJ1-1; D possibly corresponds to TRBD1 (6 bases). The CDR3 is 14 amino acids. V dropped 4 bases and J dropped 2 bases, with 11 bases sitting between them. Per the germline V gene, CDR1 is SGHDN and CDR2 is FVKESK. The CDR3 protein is CASSRTDTNTEAFF. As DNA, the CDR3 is TGTGCCAGCAGCCGGACAGATACAAACACTGAAGCTTTCTTT.

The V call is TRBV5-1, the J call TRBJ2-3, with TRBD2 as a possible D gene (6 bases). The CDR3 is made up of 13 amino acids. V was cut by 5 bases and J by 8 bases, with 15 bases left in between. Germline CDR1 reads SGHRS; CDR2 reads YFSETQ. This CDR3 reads CASRASEAGTQYF. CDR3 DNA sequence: TGCGCCAGCAGGGCTAGCGAGGCAGGTACGCAGTATTTT.

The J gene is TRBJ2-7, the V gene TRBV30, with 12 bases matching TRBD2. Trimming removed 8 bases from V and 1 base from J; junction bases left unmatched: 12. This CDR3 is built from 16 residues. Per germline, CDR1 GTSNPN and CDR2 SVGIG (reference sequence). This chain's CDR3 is CAQNGGLAGASYEQYF. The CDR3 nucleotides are TGTGCCCAGAACGGGGGACTAGCGGGTGCTTCCTACGAGCAGTACTTC.

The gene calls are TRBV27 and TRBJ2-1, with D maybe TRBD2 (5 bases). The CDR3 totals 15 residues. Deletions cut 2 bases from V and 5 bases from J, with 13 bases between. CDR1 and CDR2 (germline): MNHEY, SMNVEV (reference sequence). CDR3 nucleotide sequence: TGTGCCAGCAGTTTACGTGGGATGAGGGACAATGAGCAGTTCTTC. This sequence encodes CASSLRGMRDNEQFF.

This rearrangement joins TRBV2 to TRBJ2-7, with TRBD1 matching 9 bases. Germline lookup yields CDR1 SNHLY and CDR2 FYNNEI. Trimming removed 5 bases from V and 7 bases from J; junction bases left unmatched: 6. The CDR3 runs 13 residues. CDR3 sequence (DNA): TGTGCCAGCAGTCAACAGGGGGCGCGGGAGCAGTACTTC. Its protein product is CASSQQGAREQYF.

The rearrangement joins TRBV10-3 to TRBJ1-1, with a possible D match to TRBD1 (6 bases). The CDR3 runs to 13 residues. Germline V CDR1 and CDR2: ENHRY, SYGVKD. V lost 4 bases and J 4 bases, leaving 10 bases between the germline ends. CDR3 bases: TGTGCCATCAGTGGTCCAGGGGCCACTGAAGCTTTCTTT. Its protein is CAISGPGATEAFF.

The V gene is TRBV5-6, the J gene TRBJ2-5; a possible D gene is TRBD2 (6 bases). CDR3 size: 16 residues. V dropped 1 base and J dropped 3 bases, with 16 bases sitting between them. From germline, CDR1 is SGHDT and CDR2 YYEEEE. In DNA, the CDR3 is TGTGCCAGCAGCTTGACGGGACTCCAATCCAAAGAGACCCAGTACTTC. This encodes CASSLTGLQSKETQYF. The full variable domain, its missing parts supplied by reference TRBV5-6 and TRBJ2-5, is DAGVTQSPTHLIKTRGQQVTLRCSPKSGHDTVSWYQQALGQGPQFIFQYYEEEERQRGNFPDRFSGHQFPNYSSELNVNALLLGDSALYLCASSLTGLQSKETQYFGPGTRLLVL.

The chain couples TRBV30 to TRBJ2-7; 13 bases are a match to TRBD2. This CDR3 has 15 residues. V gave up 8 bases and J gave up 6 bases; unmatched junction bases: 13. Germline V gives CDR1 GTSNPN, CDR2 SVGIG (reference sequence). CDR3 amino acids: CAGHTGLAGIGEQYF. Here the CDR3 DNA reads TGTGCCGGTCATACGGGACTAGCGGGAATCGGCGAGCAGTACTTC.

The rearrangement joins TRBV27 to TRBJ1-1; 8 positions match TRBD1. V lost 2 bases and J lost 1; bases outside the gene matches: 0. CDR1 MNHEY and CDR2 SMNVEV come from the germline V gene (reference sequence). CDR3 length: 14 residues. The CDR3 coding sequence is TGTGCCAGCAGTTTAGACAGGGGGAACACTGAAGCTTTCTTT. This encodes CASSLDRGNTEAFF.

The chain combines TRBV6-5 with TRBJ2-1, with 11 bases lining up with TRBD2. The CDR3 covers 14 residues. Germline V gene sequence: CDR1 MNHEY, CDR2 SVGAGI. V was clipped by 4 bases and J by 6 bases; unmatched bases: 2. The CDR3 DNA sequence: TGTGCCAGCAGTTTAACTAGCGGGAGCAATGAGCAGTTCTTC. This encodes CASSLTSGSNEQFF.

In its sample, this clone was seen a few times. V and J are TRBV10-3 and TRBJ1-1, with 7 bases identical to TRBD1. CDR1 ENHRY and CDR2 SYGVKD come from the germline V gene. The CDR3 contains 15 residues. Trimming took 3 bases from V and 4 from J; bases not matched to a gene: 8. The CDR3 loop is CAISDPRQGITEAFF. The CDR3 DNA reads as TGTGCCATCAGTGACCCCAGACAGGGAATCACTGAAGCTTTCTTT.

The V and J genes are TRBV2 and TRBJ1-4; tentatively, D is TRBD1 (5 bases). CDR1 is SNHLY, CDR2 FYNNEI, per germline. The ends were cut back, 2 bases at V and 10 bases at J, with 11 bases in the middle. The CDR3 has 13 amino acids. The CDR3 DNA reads TGTGCCAGCAGTGAATCCGGGGGTGCAAAACTGTTTTTT. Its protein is CASSESGGAKLFF.

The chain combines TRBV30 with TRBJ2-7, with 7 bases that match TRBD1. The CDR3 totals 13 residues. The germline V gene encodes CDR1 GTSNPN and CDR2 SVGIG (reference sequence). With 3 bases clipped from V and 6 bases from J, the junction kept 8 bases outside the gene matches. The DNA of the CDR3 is TGTGCCTGGAGGAGACAGGGTCCGGGCGAGCAGTACTTC. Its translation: CAWRRQGPGEQYF.

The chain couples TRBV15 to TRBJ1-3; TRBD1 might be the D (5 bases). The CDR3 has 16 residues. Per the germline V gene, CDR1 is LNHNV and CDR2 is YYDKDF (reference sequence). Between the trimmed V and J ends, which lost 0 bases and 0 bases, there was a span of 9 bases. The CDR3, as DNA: TGTGCCACCAGCAGAGATGCGGGGGTCTCTGGAAACACCATATATTTT. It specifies CATSRDAGVSGNTIYF.

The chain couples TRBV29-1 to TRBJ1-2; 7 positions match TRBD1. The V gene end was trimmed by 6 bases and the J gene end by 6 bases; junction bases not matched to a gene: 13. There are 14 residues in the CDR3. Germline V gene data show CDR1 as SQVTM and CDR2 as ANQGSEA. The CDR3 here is CSVLVEGALHGYTF. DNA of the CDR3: TGCAGCGTCCTCGTGGAGGGGGCGCTCCATGGCTACACCTTC.

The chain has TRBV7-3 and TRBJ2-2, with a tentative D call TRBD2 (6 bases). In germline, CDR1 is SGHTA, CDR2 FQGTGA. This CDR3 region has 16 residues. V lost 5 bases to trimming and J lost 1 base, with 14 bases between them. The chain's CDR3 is CASSHQGLMNTGELFF. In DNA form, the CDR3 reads TGTGCCAGCAGCCACCAAGGACTAATGAACACCGGGGAGCTGTTTTTT.

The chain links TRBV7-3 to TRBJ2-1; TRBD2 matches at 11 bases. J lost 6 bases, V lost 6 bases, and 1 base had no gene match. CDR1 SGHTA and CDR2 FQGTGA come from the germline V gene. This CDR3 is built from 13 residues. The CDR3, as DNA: TGTGCCAGCAGTCTAGCGGGAGGCAATGAGCAGTTCTTC. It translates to CASSLAGGNEQFF.

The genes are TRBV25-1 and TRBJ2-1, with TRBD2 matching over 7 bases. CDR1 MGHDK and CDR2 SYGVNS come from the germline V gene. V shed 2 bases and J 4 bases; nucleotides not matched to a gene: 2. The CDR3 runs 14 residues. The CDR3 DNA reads TGTGCCAGCAGTGAAACTAGCGCTTACAATGAGCAGTTCTTC. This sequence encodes CASSETSAYNEQFF.